This TCR beta chain was documented in a study of T cell responses to AZD1222 COVID-19 vaccine. Study-wide background: Second-dose recipients at about 4 or about 12 weeks were treated as one pooled group.

Study outcomes and limitations: The study identified only a handful of AZD1222 recipients as seropositive at baseline. Reports indicate that nearly half of spike-specific TCRs are directed at unmutated variant regions.

This clone was found once. Its specificity is unknown. The CDR3 runs 14 residues. V lost 7 bases to trimming and J lost 0 bases, with 10 bases between them. Germline V gives CDR1 MNHEY, CDR2 SVGAGI. Libraries were prepared by immunoSEQ multiplex PCR; TCRdb keeps only in-frame clonotypes and omits some of them. This sample has around 75,000 clones; roughly 85% occur once, and the top ten carry 10% to 15%. This chain links TRBV6-5 with TRBJ2-1; D remains unclear. The sample in question was peripheral blood, obtained on day 0 of AZD1222 vaccination. The receptor's source is an adult in good health. The CDR3 loop reads CASTPVGSYNEQFF. CDR3 DNA: TGTGCCAGCACTCCGGTGGGCTCCTACAATGAGCAGTTCTTC.